This T cell receptor beta chain stems from a study of Graves' ophthalmopathy and Graves' hyperthyroidism (dated by TCRdb to 2016 to 2019). Context from the whole study: Hyperthyroidism was defined as stable when no progression to ophthalmopathy occurred within 18 months of follow-up. To tell Graves' ophthalmopathy apart from Graves' hyperthyroidism, and to predict which patients would progress to ophthalmopathy, the study relied on TCR beta repertoire signatures. In total, 135 blood samples were TCR-sequenced: approximately 42 ophthalmopathy, around 75 hyperthyroidism and some 17 hyperthyroidism-to-ophthalmopathy patients. To explore V-J signatures that separate ophthalmopathy from hyperthyroidism, a discovery set of about 96 patients was enrolled, consisting of 40 to 45 with ophthalmopathy and roughly 60 with stable hyperthyroidism. An independent validation cohort comprised about 20 hyperthyroidism patients and some 16 patients who later progressed from hyperthyroidism to ophthalmopathy. In more than five hyperthyroidism patients, T-cell repertoires of thyroid tissue and blood were compared. Following sample collection, hyperthyroidism patients were given methimazole at a starting dose of 30 mg daily, and ophthalmopathy patients were given high-dose intravenous methylprednisolone.

General findings and caveats noted by the study authors: In validation, the model predicted ophthalmopathy progression with about 71% sensitivity and around 72% specificity; eleven to twelve predicted patients were CT-confirmed with GO in a median of approximately six months. Ophthalmopathy was separated from stable hyperthyroidism by the 13-signature model with about 89% sensitivity and less than 82% specificity in cross-validation and with 80%/75% in the test set. Among expanded thyroid clonotypes with frequency above 0.001, most also showed up in blood, which suggests that blood repertoires may reflect the thyroid immune response. Sample size was not predetermined statistically, and investigators were not blinded to group allocation.

TCR beta CDR3 regions were amplified from RNA transcripts for repertoire sequencing. HTBI primers and the Qiagen OneStep RT-PCR kit were used in a first-round RT-PCR, which was followed by a second-round multiplex PCR, size selection and purification. Sequencing of the libraries was carried out on an Illumina HiSeq2000 in paired-end mode with 100 bp reads. Turning to the authors' computational methods: SOAPnuke was used to process the reads, throwing out any read that had adapters, had uncalled bases, had a mean Phred below 15, or lacked an exact constant-primer or identifier match. COPE v1.2.5 was used to merge high-quality paired reads. Unique nucleotide sequences were defined as clonotypes and aligned to IMGT TRB V, D and J references using MiTCR v1.1. Analysis was restricted to V-J combinations with a frequency above 0.0001, which covered about 99% of repertoires. For each V-J combination, a TCR clonal expansion and chaos score was defined as the ratio of F50 clonal expansion to chaos observed in the TCRdist matrix. Features were reduced by Welch's t-statistics and random forest to about a dozen V-J combinations, which fed a naive Bayes classifier. The similarity between thyroid and blood repertoires was quantified using the Morisita-Horn index. TCRdb reanalyzed the raw reads on its own, using fastp at Q25 for trimming and MiXCR for clone calling, and kept in-frame beta chains. CDR3 protein sequences are deduplicated, and each keeps its most common genes and DNA. None of the V and J calls come from the authors' own analysis; TCRdb made them. Counted in this sample were 450,000 to 600,000 distinct CDR3 sequences; roughly 39% of them appeared once. The leading ten clones occupy 3.5% to 5% of the sample.

The hyperthyroidism patients were 18 to 65 years old and newly diagnosed, with a disease duration of less than 2 months. Patients with other autoimmune diseases, uncontrolled infections, pregnancy or lactation were excluded. Clinical symptoms, serum thyroxine, TRAb, thyroid ultrasound and orbital computed tomography formed the basis of the diagnosis. Total RNA was extracted with Trizol reagent and quality-checked on an Agilent 2100 Bioanalyzer. Reading from cysteine to phenylalanine, the CDR3 counts 14 amino acids. Only the CDR3 part of the read is kept: 42 bases, read in frame from the first base. Looking up the germline V gene yields CDR1 SGHRS and CDR2 YFSETQ. The germline V end is reduced by 4 bases and the J end by 3 bases; junction bases left unmatched: 5. On this clonotype: Its specific antigen is unknown. Base-call qualities are not available, and no considerably larger clone is one nucleotide away.

This TCR was recovered from an adult man with Graves' hyperthyroidism. Sequenced: peripheral blood or thyroid tissue (not recorded which). The chain is encoded by TRBV5-1 joined to TRBJ1-2; 8 bases in between match TRBD1. The nucleotides read TGCGCCAGCAGCCCGACAGGGGACCACTATGGCTACACCTTC. This gives the protein CASSPTGDHYGYTF.